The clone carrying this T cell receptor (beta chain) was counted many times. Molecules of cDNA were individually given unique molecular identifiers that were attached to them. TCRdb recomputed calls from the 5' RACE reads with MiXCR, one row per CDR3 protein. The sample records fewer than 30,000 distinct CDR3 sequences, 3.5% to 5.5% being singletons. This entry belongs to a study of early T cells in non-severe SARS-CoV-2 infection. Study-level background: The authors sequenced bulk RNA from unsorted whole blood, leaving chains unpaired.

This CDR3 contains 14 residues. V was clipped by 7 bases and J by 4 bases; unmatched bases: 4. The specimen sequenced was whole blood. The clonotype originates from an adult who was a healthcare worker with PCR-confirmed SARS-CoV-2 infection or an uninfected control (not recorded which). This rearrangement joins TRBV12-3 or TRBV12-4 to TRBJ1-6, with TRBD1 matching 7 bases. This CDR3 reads CASTQGQYNSPLHF. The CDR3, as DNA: TGTGCCAGCACCCAGGGACAGTATAATTCACCCCTCCACTTT.